The 29 T cell receptor beta chains in this list originate from one sample, sequenced in a study of OX40 agonist ivuxolimab in advanced cancers. Sequencing was performed with immunoSEQ multiplex PCR; in TCRdb, only in-frame clones are kept and a portion is missing. Here the sample spans approximately 86,000 clones, approximately 91% being singletons. The sample in question was CD4+ or CD8+ T cells sorted from blood, obtained in a trial of the OX40 agonist ivuxolimab. The receptors were gathered from an adult with an advanced solid tumor such as melanoma, head and neck, liver or kidney cancer.

The rearrangement links TRBV7-9 to TRBJ1-1, with D unresolved. The CDR3 loop spans 14 amino acids. V was shortened by 5 bases and J by 4 bases, with 14 bases between the two germline ends. Per the germline V gene, CDR1 is SEHNR and CDR2 is FQNEAQ (reference sequence). In DNA, the CDR3 is TGTGCCAGCAGCCTCCCCGGTGGGCCCACTGAAGCTTTCTTT. Its protein product is CASSLPGGPTEAFF.

The chain combines TRBV28 with TRBJ2-7, with 8 bases lining up with TRBD2. V was clipped by 2 bases and J by 3 bases; unmatched bases: 3. This CDR3 has 14 amino acids. In germline, CDR1 is MDHEN, CDR2 SYDVKM. CDR3 sequence (DNA): TGTGCCAGCAGTTTACTCGGGAGGGTCTACGAGCAGTACTTC. As protein: CASSLLGRVYEQYF.

The rearrangement uses TRBV19 and TRBJ1-2, with D tentatively TRBD1 (6 bases). Germline V gene lookup returns CDR1 LNHDA and CDR2 SQIVND (reference sequence). The V and J ends lost 7 bases and 8 bases respectively, with 23 bases between them. There are 15 residues in the CDR3. In nucleotides, the CDR3 is TGTGCCAGTACCCTAAGAGACAGGCCCGGCGGGGGCTACACCTTC. Protein product: CASTLRDRPGGGYTF.

The V gene is TRBV7-2, the J gene TRBJ2-7, with 9 bases identical to TRBD2. The germline gives CDR1 SGHTA, CDR2 FQGNSA. The ends lost 1 base at V and 0 bases at J; junction bases unmatched: 4. There are 16 residues in the CDR3. The CDR3 DNA is TGTGCCAGCAGCTTAGGTCTAGCGGGGCCCTCCTACGAGCAGTACTTC. Translated, it gives CASSLGLAGPSYEQYF.

This clone was found a few times. The chain has TRBV30 and TRBJ1-3; D is ambiguous. There are 12 residues in the CDR3. V lost 7 bases and J 1 base, leaving 8 bases between the germline ends. From germline, CDR1 is GTSNPN and CDR2 SVGIG (reference sequence). The CDR3 sequence: CASAQSGNTIYF. The CDR3 bases are TGTGCCTCAGCCCAATCTGGAAACACCATATATTTT.

This chain uses TRBV5-4 with TRBJ2-7; D tentatively fits TRBD1 or TRBD2 (5 bases each). Trimming took off 3 bases at V and 3 bases at J, with 10 bases between the two ends. This CDR3 has 13 residues. Germline V gene lookup returns CDR1 SGHNT and CDR2 YYREEE (reference sequence). The CDR3 DNA is TGTGCCAGCAGCTACGGGACCGGCTACGAGCAGTACTTC. It codes for CASSYGTGYEQYF.

This clone was seen a single time. This chain connects TRBV7-9 to TRBJ1-2; D may be TRBD1 (6 bases). Germline V lookup: CDR1 SEHNR, CDR2 FQNEAQ (reference sequence). V was trimmed by 6 bases and J by 6 bases, leaving 11 bases between them. The CDR3 has 12 amino acids. The CDR3 sequence is CASRQGIDGYTF. The CDR3 DNA follows: TGTGCCAGCAGGCAGGGGATAGATGGCTACACCTTC. Full variable domain (missing parts from reference TRBV7-9 and TRBJ1-2): DTGVSQNPRHKITKRGQNVTFRCDPISEHNRLYWYRQTLGQGPEFLTYFQNEAQLEKSRLLSDRFSAERPKGSFSTLEIQRTEQGDSAMYLCASRQGIDGYTFGSGTRLTVV.

The rearrangement links TRBV2 to TRBJ2-1; D is uncertain. V lost 4 bases and J lost 7, with 8 bases in between. Germline V gene data show CDR1 as SNHLY and CDR2 as FYNNEI. The length of the CDR3 is 12 residues. The CDR3 here is CASSGIRNEQFF. DNA for the CDR3: TGTGCCAGCAGTGGGATCAGGAATGAGCAGTTCTTC.

This chain joins TRBV5-1 and TRBJ1-6; D not certain. Trimming left V 0 bases short and J 5 bases short, with 9 bases between. Germline V gene sequence: CDR1 SGHRS, CDR2 YFSETQ. This CDR3 is built from 15 residues. Written as DNA, the CDR3 is TGCGCCAGCAGCTTGGGACGGGAAAATAATTCACCCCTCCACTTT. Translating it yields CASSLGRENNSPLHF.

The sample holds one count of this clone. V and J are TRBV7-3 and TRBJ2-1; D is unclear. Germline values: CDR1 SGHTA, CDR2 FQGTGA. Trimming pared 2 bases from V and 2 bases from J, leaving 7 bases between. The CDR3 is 14 residues long. The CDR3 nucleotides are TGTGCCAGCAGCTTACAACCTCCCTACAATGAGCAGTTCTTC. Its translation: CASSLQPPYNEQFF. Using reference TRBV7-3 and TRBJ2-1 for the parts outside the CDR3, the full variable domain is GAGVSQTPSNKVTEKGKYVELRCDPISGHTALYWYRQSLGQGPEFLIYFQGTGAADDSGLPNDRFFAVRPEGSVSTLKIQRTERGDSAVYLCASSLQPPYNEQFFGPGTRLTVL.

A remark on this clone: At one of its ends the junction is not consistent with the germline gene, which may arise from a read error. This chain's CDR3 is CASSYSTGSEQYF. CDR3 nucleotide sequence: TGTGCCAGCAGCTACTCGACAGGGTCCGAGCAGTACTTC. This chain uses TRBV6-6 with TRBJ2-7; 7 bases are shared with TRBD1. The CDR3 length is 13 residues. In germline, CDR1 is MNHNY, CDR2 SVGAGI (reference sequence).

V is TRBV9 and J is TRBJ1-2; TRBD1 matches at 10 bases. Germline values: CDR1 SGDLS, CDR2 YYNGEE. V trimming: 3 bases; J trimming: 5 bases; junction bases outside the gene matches: 13. The CDR3 runs 17 residues. The CDR3 reads CASSAPGDRGREYGYTF. The CDR3 nucleotides are TGTGCCAGCAGCGCACCCGGAGACAGGGGGCGGGAATATGGCTACACCTTC.

This rearrangement joins TRBV7-2 to TRBJ2-5, with TRBD2 as a possible D gene (6 bases). CDR1 SGHTA and CDR2 FQGNSA come from the germline V gene. V was trimmed by 1 base and J by 0 bases, leaving 9 bases between them. The CDR3 runs to 15 residues. The CDR3 protein is CASSLERGNQETQYF. The CDR3, as DNA: TGTGCCAGCAGCTTAGAACGCGGGAACCAAGAGACCCAGTACTTC.

V and J are TRBV5-1 and TRBJ2-3, with 8 positions matching TRBD2. J lost 3 bases, V lost 6 bases, and 6 bases had no gene match. This CDR3 region has 14 residues. The germline gives CDR1 SGHRS, CDR2 YFSETQ. This chain's CDR3 is CASTFSGTTDTQYF. CDR3 coding DNA: TGCGCCAGCACCTTTAGCGGGACGACAGATACGCAGTATTTT.

The chain couples TRBV6-4 to TRBJ2-1; D is perhaps TRBD2 (6 bases). The CDR3 runs to 15 residues. Trimming took off 6 bases at V and 3 bases at J, with 15 bases between the two ends. Germline V gene data show CDR1 as MRHNA and CDR2 as SNTAGT. The CDR3 coding sequence is TGTGCCAGCAGGGTACGACTAGAGCTCTACAATGAGCAGTTCTTC. Protein sequence: CASRVRLELYNEQFF.

The rearrangement links TRBV4-3 to TRBJ2-5, with D perhaps being TRBD1 or TRBD2 (6 bases each). V gave up 4 bases and J gave up 2 bases, with 14 bases separating them. The CDR3 contains 15 residues. The germline gives CDR1 LGHNA, CDR2 YSLEER. The CDR3 region has the DNA TGCGCCAGCAGCCGGGGGGCGCGTGGGCAAGAGACCCAGTACTTC. Protein: CASSRGARGQETQYF.

CDR3 in amino acids: CAISDSGRAGDTQYF. In nucleotides, the CDR3 is TGTGCCATCAGTGACAGCGGGAGGGCCGGGGATACGCAGTATTTT. V gene TRBV10-3 combines with J gene TRBJ2-3; TRBD2 aligns across 10 bases. Germline loops: CDR1 ENHRY, CDR2 SYGVKD. The trim removed 3 bases at V and 6 bases at J, leaving 6 bases unmatched. The CDR3 loop spans 15 amino acids.

V gene TRBV7-8 combines with J gene TRBJ2-2, with 9 bases aligning to TRBD2. Germline values: CDR1 SGHVS, CDR2 FQNEAQ. Trimming took 8 bases from V and 3 from J; bases not matched to a gene: 4. This CDR3 comprises 14 residues. The CDR3 here is CASRGLAHTGELFF. The DNA for the CDR3 is TGTGCCAGCCGGGGACTAGCACACACCGGGGAGCTGTTTTTT.

This chain joins TRBV30 and TRBJ1-4; 7 bases are shared with TRBD1. The CDR3 spans 14 residues. Germline V CDR1 and CDR2: GTSNPN, SVGIG (reference sequence). Trimming cost V 0 bases and J 6 bases; bases outside gene matches: 4. For the CDR3, the DNA is TGTGCCTGGAGTGTACGACAGGGTGATGAAAAACTGTTTTTT. This codes for CAWSVRQGDEKLFF.

V and J are TRBV15 and TRBJ2-6, with D unresolved. The CDR3 contains 15 residues. Germline CDR1 LNHNV, CDR2 YYDKDF (reference sequence). V dropped 5 bases and J dropped 3 bases, with 11 bases sitting between them. The CDR3 sequence: CATSRTAFGANVLTF. For the CDR3, the DNA is TGTGCCACCAGCCGTACCGCGTTTGGGGCCAACGTCCTGACTTTC.

This chain links TRBV19 with TRBJ2-2; D gene unclear. The germline V and J ends were trimmed by 0 bases and 7 bases, with 6 bases remaining between them. Germline CDR1 LNHDA, CDR2 SQIVND (reference sequence). CDR3 length equals 13 residues. Here the CDR3 DNA reads TGTGCCAGTAGTATAGATCAGATCGGGGAGCTGTTTTTT. Protein: CASSIDQIGELFF.

The chain combines TRBV27 with TRBJ2-2; 10 positions agree with TRBD1. The CDR3 contains 18 residues. CDR1 is MNHEY and CDR2 is SMNVEV in the germline V gene (reference sequence). V lost 0 bases to trimming and J lost 5 bases; unmatched junction nucleotides: 9. The CDR3, as DNA: TGTGCCAGCAGTTTATCCGCCCGACAGGGGGCGGGTACCGGGGAGCTGTTTTTT. It specifies CASSLSARQGAGTGELFF.

The V call is TRBV12-5, the J call TRBJ2-4; D remains unclear. V was trimmed by 1 base and J by 2 bases, leaving 3 bases between them. CDR1 and CDR2 from the germline V gene are LGHNT and FRNRAP. The CDR3 length is 13 residues. The CDR3 here is CASGLGPKNIQYF. CDR3 DNA: TGTGCTAGTGGTTTGGGACCCAAAAACATTCAGTACTTC. Combining the CDR3 with reference TRBV12-5 and TRBJ2-4 gives the whole variable domain DARVTQTPRHKVTEMGQEVTMRCQPILGHNTVFWYRQTMMQGLELLAYFRNRAPLDDSGMPKDRFSAEMPDATLATLKIQPSEPRDSAVYFCASGLGPKNIQYFGAGTRLSVL.

The rearrangement joins TRBV5-6 to TRBJ1-2; D not certain. Germline assignment: CDR1 SGHDT and CDR2 YYEEEE. The CDR3 loop spans 16 amino acids. The V end lost 3 bases, the J end lost 2 bases, and 17 bases lay between the germline ends. The DNA of the CDR3 is TGTGCCAGCAGCTACACGGGAGGACTAAAAAACTATGGCTACACCTTC. Translation gives CASSYTGGLKNYGYTF.

The chain has TRBV7-2 and TRBJ2-3; D may match TRBD1 or TRBD2 (5 bases each). The length of the CDR3 is 15 residues. Germline-derived CDR1 and CDR2 are SGHTA and FQGNSA. V was trimmed by 4 bases and J by 4 bases, leaving 15 bases between them. For the CDR3, the DNA is TGTGCCAGCAGCTCCCGGGACCGGCTCCCAGATACGCAGTATTTT. Protein sequence: CASSSRDRLPDTQYF.

The chain uses TRBV4-2 and TRBJ2-7, with TRBD1 identical over 10 bases. This CDR3 region has 14 residues. Germline CDR1 is LGHNA and CDR2 is YNFKEQ. With 6 bases clipped from V and 6 bases from J, the junction kept 8 bases outside the gene matches. The CDR3 protein is CASSGQGDVREQYF. CDR3 bases: TGTGCCAGCAGTGGACAGGGGGACGTGCGCGAGCAGTACTTC.

CDR3 protein: CASSLWTPRGTGEAFF. The CDR3, as DNA: TGTGCCAGCAGCTTATGGACCCCGAGGGGGACAGGGGAAGCTTTCTTT. This rearrangement joins TRBV7-3 to TRBJ1-1; 9 bases agree with TRBD1. The CDR3 has 16 amino acids. Germline V gives CDR1 SGHTA, CDR2 FQGTGA. V trimming: 2 bases; J trimming: 8 bases; junction bases outside the gene matches: 12.

DNA of the CDR3: TGTGCCAGCAGCTCACAGGGTAGGAGAAACTATGGCTACACCTTC. It translates to CASSSQGRRNYGYTF. The chain carries TRBV5-6 and TRBJ1-2; possible D gene TRBD1, 6 bases. Germline CDR1 and CDR2: SGHDT and YYEEEE. The V end was cut by 3 bases, the J end by 2 bases, with 14 bases between. The CDR3 contains 15 residues.

V is TRBV6-5 and J is TRBJ2-7; D may be TRBD1 (5 bases). From germline, CDR1 is MNHEY and CDR2 SVGAGI. V was pared by 6 bases and J by 4 bases, with 13 bases between. CDR3 length: 13 residues. CDR3 sequence: CASRDATDYEQYF. The CDR3 nucleotides read TGTGCCAGCAGAGACGCGACAGATTACGAGCAGTACTTC.